Presented here are 14 T cell receptor beta chains from one specimen sequenced in a study of PD-1 blockade in classical Hodgkin lymphoma (dated by TCRdb to 2018 to 2021). Library preparation employed the immunoSEQ multiplex PCR assay. TCRdb limited this immuneACCESS table to in-frame rearrangements with V and J called. A share of clones is missing; checked studies link under half to unresolved V genes, and the rest is unexplained. The sample records under 130,000 clones, approximately 89% of which are singletons. The ten biggest clones cover around 19% of the sample. The time point label, read with the paper, signifies: cycle 4 day 1 (C4D1), after 5 to 7 weeks of nivolumab. Relapse after autologous stem cell transplantation had occurred in all trial patients, and cohorts A, B and C were distinguished by prior brentuximab vedotin exposure. The sample consisted of peripheral blood mononuclear cells (PBMCs), taken before the fourth cycle of nivolumab. The receptors here all came from a human donor with classical Hodgkin lymphoma.

The chain links TRBV5-1 to TRBJ2-7; 13 nucleotides line up with TRBD2. The germline gives CDR1 SGHRS, CDR2 YFSETQ. The CDR3 has 16 amino acids. V trimming: 3 bases; J trimming: 4 bases; junction bases outside the gene matches: 7. CDR3 residues: CASSSWTSGSRYEQYF. Written as DNA, the CDR3 is TGCGCCAGCAGCTCCTGGACTAGCGGGAGTCGATACGAGCAGTACTTC.

This chain joins TRBV29-1 and TRBJ1-2; the D gene is possibly TRBD1 (6 bases). The CDR3 runs to 12 residues. The V end was cut by 3 bases, the J end by 4 bases, with 9 bases between. CDR1 and CDR2 from the germline V gene are SQVTM and ANQGSEA. The CDR3 sequence: CSVEGGPYGYTF. For the CDR3, the DNA is TGCAGCGTTGAGGGGGGCCCCTATGGCTACACCTTC.

The V and J genes are TRBV7-9 and TRBJ2-3; D is ambiguous. The CDR3 consists of 12 residues. The V gene's germline CDR1 is SEHNR and CDR2 FQNEAQ (reference sequence). V lost 5 bases and J 2 bases, leaving 5 bases between the germline ends. CDR3 bases: TGTGCCAGCAGCGGAAACACAGATACGCAGTATTTT. Translated, it gives CASSGNTDTQYF.

J is TRBJ2-2 and V is TRBV19, with 10 bases lining up with TRBD1. CDR3 length equals 15 residues. CDR1 is LNHDA and CDR2 is SQIVND in the germline V gene (reference sequence). The V and J ends lost 5 bases and 4 bases, in that order; junction bases with no gene match: 4. In nucleotides, the CDR3 is TGTGCCAGTAGTTCGGACAGGGGGGTCACCGGGGAGCTGTTTTTT. It yields the protein CASSSDRGVTGELFF.

V usage is TRBV18 and J usage is TRBJ2-2; tentatively, D is TRBD1 or TRBD2 (6 bases each). Germline values: CDR1 KGHSH, CDR2 LQKENI. V lost 2 bases and J 4 bases, leaving 11 bases between the germline ends. The CDR3 is 15 amino acids. Written as DNA, the CDR3 is TGTGCCAGCTCACCAAGGGGGGCAGTCACCGGGGAGCTGTTTTTT. This encodes CASSPRGAVTGELFF.

A remark on this clone: This CDR3 is also generated by other DNA sequences in the sample. The chain couples TRBV6-5 to TRBJ2-1; 10 positions match TRBD2. Germline V gene lookup returns CDR1 MNHEY and CDR2 SVGAGI. V shed 0 bases and J 4 bases; nucleotides not matched to a gene: 0. The CDR3 totals 15 residues. The CDR3 loop reads CASSYSAGGYNEQFF. CDR3 DNA: TGTGCCAGCAGTTACTCAGCGGGAGGGTACAATGAGCAGTTCTTC.

The chain recombines TRBV4-3 with TRBJ2-7; the match to TRBD1 covers 8 bases. The V and J ends lost 4 bases and 5 bases, in that order; junction bases with no gene match: 13. From germline, CDR1 is LGHNA and CDR2 YSLEER. The CDR3 totals 16 residues. The CDR3 region is CASSPSGPGQVNEQYF. The CDR3 DNA reads as TGCGCCAGCAGCCCATCTGGTCCGGGACAGGTTAACGAGCAGTACTTC.

The rearrangement uses TRBV14 and TRBJ2-1; the match to TRBD2 covers 10 bases. The CDR3 spans 18 residues. Per germline, CDR1 SGHDN and CDR2 FVKESK. J gave up 3 bases and V 2 bases, and 10 bases lay outside the gene matches. The DNA of the CDR3 is TGTGCCAGCAGCCAACGGACTAGCGGTATCCCGATCTACAATGAGCAGTTCTTC. This sequence encodes CASSQRTSGIPIYNEQFF.

This clone was recorded once. The gene calls are TRBV7-9 and TRBJ1-1; perhaps TRBD1 as D (6 bases). Germline loops: CDR1 SEHNR, CDR2 FQNEAQ (reference sequence). The CDR3 runs 14 residues. V was shortened by 2 bases and J by 5 bases, with 12 bases between the two germline ends. This chain's CDR3 is CASSLQGPFTEAFF. The CDR3 nucleotides are TGTGCCAGCAGCTTACAGGGGCCTTTTACTGAAGCTTTCTTT.

V is TRBV29-1 and J is TRBJ2-7; maybe TRBD1 (6 bases). Germline V CDR1 and CDR2: SQVTM, ANQGSEA. V was clipped by 4 bases and J by 2 bases, with 15 bases between them. The CDR3 is made up of 14 amino acids. The CDR3 protein is CSVATGSPTYEQYF. The CDR3 DNA follows: TGCAGCGTTGCAACAGGGAGCCCCACCTACGAGCAGTACTTC.

This clone occurred a few times. The V and J genes are TRBV4-3 and TRBJ2-7, with a possible D match to TRBD2 (6 bases). Germline lookup yields CDR1 LGHNA and CDR2 YSLEER. Trimming pared 4 bases from V and 0 bases from J, leaving 13 bases between. The CDR3 runs 15 residues. The CDR3 region has the DNA TGCGCCAGCAGCCCTAGCTACGGGAGCTCCTACGAGCAGTACTTC. This encodes CASSPSYGSSYEQYF.

The J gene is TRBJ2-3, the V gene TRBV5-4, with TRBD2 matching 13 bases. The trim removed 5 bases at V and 1 base at J, leaving 7 bases unmatched. The length of the CDR3 is 17 residues. The germline V gene encodes CDR1 SGHNT and CDR2 YYREEE (reference sequence). In nucleotides, the CDR3 is TGTGCCAGCAGTCCTCTAGGACTAGCGGGAGGCACAGATACGCAGTATTTT. Translation: CASSPLGLAGGTDTQYF.

The chain uses TRBV7-6 and TRBJ2-5; D is undetermined. CDR1 is SGHVS and CDR2 is FNYEAQ in the germline V gene. The V end lost 2 bases, the J end lost 5 bases, and 9 bases lay between the germline ends. This CDR3 spans 13 amino acids. The CDR3 sequence is CASSLNIGETQYF. The DNA for the CDR3 is TGTGCCAGCAGCTTAAATATAGGGGAGACCCAGTACTTC.

Turning to this clone: The same CDR3 also results from other DNA sequences found in this sample. The rearrangement links TRBV9 to TRBJ2-7, with D unresolved. The CDR3 is made up of 14 amino acids. The germline gives CDR1 SGDLS, CDR2 YYNGEE. Trimming left V 0 bases short and J 2 bases short, with 9 bases between. The CDR3 DNA follows: TGTGCCAGCAGCGTAGGGCTAGGCCCCTACGAGCAGTACTTC. Translation gives CASSVGLGPYEQYF.